This TCR beta chain came from a study of vaccination effects on CD4 cells after COVID-19. Study summary: With the ViraFEST assay, the study expanded antigen-specific CD4+ T cells using viral peptide pools, then sequenced them.

This clone has only one observation. Its target is unknown. Repertoires were generated with immunoSEQ multiplex PCR, while TCRdb's copy carries only in-frame clones and drops some. Among some 28,000 clones, about 62% were seen once, and the ten largest hold 9% to 10%. Researchers isolated CD4+ T cells once approximately eleven days of culture had elapsed. Having tested negative for nucleocapsid antibodies, the vaccine recipients showed no prior SARS-CoV-2 infection. IL-2 medium took the place of half the medium on both days 3 and 7. Study observations and caveats: Pronounced clonal contraction occurred in clones induced by infection and by vaccine late after vaccination.

The CDR3 covers 15 residues. Germline V gives CDR1 ENHRY, CDR2 SYGVKD. V was trimmed by 5 bases and J by 0 bases, leaving 13 bases between them. The chain couples TRBV10-3 to TRBJ1-1; the D is unclear. The source of this sequence is a human donor who received a COVID-19 vaccine. The specimen was CD4+ T cells from PBMCs cultured without peptide, collected before COVID-19 vaccination. CDR3 amino acids: CAISSDRRVNTEAFF. The CDR3 DNA reads as TGTGCCATCAGTTCGGACCGTCGAGTGAACACTGAAGCTTTCTTT.